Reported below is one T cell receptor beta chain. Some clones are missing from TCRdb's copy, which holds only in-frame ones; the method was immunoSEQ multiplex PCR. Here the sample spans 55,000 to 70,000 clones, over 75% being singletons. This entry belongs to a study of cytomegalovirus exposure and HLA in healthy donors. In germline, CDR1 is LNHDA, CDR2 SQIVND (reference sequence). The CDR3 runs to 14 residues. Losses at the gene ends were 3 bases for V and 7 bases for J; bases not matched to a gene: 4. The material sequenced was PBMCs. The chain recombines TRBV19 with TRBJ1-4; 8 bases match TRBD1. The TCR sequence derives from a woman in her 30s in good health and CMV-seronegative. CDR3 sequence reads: CASSMNRGSEKLFF. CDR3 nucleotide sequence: TGTGCCAGTAGTATGAACAGGGGGAGTGAAAAACTGTTTTTT.